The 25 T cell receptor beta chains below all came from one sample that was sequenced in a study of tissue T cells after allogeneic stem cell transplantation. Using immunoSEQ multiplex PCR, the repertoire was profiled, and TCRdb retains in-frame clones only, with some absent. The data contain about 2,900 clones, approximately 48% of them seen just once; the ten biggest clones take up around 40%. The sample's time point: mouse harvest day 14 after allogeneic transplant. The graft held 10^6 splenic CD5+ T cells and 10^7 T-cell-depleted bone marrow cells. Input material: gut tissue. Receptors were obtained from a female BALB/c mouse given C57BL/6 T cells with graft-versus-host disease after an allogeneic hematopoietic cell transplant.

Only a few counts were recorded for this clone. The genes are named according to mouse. This CDR3 reads CASSWVSHSGNTLYF. The CDR3 bases that were read are TGTGCTAGCAGTTGGGTCAGTCATTCTGGAAATACGCTCTAT. This chain links TRBV29 with TRBJ1-3; D uncertain. The CDR3 end falls 1 residue outside the read, so it is completed with the germline J gene. Germline CDR1 reads MSHET; CDR2 reads SYDVDS. This CDR3 comprises 15 residues. V was pared by 4 bases and J by 0 bases, with 10 bases between.

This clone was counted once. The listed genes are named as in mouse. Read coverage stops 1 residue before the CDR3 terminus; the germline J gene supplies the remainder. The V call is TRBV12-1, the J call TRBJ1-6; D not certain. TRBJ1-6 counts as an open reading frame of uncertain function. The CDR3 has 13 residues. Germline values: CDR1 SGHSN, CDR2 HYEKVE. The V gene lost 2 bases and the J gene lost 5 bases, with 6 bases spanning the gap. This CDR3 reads CASSRQNNSPLYF. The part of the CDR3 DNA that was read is TGTGCCAGCTCTCGGCAAAATAATTCGCCCCTCTAC.

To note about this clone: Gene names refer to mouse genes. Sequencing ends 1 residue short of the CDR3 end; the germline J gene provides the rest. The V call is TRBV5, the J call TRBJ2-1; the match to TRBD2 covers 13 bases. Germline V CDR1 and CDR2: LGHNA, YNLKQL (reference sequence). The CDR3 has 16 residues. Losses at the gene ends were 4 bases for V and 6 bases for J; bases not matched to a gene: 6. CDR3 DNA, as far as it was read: TGTGCCAGCAGCCTAAGGACTGGGGGGGCGCGTGCTGAGCAGTTC. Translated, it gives CASSLRTGGARAEQF. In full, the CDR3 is CASSLRTGGARAEQFF.

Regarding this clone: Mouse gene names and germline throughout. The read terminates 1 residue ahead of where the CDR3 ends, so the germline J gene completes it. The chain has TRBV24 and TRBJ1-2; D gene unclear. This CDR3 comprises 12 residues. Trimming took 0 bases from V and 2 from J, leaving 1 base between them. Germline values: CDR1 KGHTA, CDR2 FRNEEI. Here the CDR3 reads CASSLYNSDYTF. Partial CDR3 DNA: TGTGCCAGCAGTCTGTACAACTCCGACTACACC.

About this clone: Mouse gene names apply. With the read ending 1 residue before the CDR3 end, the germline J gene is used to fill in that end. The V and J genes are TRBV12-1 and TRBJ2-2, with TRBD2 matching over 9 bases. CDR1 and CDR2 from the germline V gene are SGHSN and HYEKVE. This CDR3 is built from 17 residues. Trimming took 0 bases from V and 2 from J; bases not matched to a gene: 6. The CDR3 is CASSLAWGGQNTGQLYF. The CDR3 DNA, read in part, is TGTGCCAGCTCTCTCGCCTGGGGGGGGCAGAACACCGGGCAGCTCTAC.

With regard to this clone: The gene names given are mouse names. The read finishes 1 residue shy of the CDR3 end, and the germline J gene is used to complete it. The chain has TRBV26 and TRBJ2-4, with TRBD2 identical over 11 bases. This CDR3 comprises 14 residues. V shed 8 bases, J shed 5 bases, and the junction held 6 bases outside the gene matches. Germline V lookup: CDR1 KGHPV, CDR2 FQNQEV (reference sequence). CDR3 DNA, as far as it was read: TGTGCCAGCTCTCCCGGGACTGGGGGAAACACCTTGTAC. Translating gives CASSPGTGGNTLY. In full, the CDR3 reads CASSPGTGGNTLYF.

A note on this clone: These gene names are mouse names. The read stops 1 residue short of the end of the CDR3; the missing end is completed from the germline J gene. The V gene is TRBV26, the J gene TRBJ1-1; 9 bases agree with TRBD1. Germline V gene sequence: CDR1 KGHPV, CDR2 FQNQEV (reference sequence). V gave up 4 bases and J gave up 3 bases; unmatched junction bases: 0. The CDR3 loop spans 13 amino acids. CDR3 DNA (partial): TGTGCCAGCAGTCGGACAGGGGACACAGAAGTCTTC. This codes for CASSRTGDTEVF. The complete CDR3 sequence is CASSRTGDTEVFF.

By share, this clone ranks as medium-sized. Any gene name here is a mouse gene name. This CDR3 reads CASSLSSEEQYF. The part of the CDR3 DNA that was read is TGTGCCAGCAGTCTGTCCAGTGAGGAACAGTAC. This chain links TRBV26 with TRBJ2-7; D remains unclear. The read is 1 residue too short to cover the CDR3 end, so that end is filled in from the germline J gene. Per the germline V gene, CDR1 is KGHPV and CDR2 is FQNQEV (reference sequence). This CDR3 comprises 12 residues. The ends were cut back, 0 bases at V and 7 bases at J, with 7 bases in the middle.

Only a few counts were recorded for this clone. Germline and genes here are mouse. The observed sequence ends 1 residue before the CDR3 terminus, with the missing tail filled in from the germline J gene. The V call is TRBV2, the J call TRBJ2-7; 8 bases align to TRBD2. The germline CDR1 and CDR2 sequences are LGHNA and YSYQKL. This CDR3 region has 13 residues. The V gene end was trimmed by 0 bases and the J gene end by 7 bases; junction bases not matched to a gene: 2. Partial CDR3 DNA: TGTGCCAGCAGCCAAGACTGGGGGGTGGAACAGTAC. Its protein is CASSQDWGVEQY. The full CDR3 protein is CASSQDWGVEQYF.

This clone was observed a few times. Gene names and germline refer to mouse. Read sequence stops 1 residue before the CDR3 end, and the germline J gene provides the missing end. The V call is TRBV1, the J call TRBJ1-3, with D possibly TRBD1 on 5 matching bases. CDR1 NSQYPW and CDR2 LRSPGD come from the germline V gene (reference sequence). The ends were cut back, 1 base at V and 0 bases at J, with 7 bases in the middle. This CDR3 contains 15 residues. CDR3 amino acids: CTCSAGQTSGNTLYF. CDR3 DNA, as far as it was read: TGCACCTGCAGTGCAGGACAGACTTCTGGAAATACGCTCTAT.

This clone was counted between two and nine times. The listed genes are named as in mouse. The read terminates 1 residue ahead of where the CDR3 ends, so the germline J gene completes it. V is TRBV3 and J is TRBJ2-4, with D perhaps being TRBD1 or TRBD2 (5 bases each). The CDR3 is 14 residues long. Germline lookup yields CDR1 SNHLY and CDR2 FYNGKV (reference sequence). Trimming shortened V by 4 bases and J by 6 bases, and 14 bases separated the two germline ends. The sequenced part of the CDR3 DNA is TGTGCCAGCAGCTACCGGGACCGTCGGAACACCTTGTAC. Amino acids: CASSYRDRRNTLY. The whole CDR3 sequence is CASSYRDRRNTLYF. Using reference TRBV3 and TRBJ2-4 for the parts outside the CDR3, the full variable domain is GPKVLQIPSHQIIDMGQMVTLNCDPVSNHLYFYWYKQILGQQMEFLVNFYNGKVMEKSKLFKDQFSVERPDGSYFTLKIQPTALEDSAVYFCASSYRDRRNTLYFGAGTRLSVL.

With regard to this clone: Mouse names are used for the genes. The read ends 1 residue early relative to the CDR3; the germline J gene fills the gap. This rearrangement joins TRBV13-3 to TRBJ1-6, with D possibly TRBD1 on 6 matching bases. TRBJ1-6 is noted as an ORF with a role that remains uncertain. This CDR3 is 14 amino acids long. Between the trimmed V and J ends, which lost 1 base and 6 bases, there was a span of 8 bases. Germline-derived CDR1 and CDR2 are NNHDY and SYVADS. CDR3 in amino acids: CASSDSGVNSPLYF. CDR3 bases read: TGTGCCAGCAGTGATTCAGGGGTTAATTCGCCCCTCTAC.

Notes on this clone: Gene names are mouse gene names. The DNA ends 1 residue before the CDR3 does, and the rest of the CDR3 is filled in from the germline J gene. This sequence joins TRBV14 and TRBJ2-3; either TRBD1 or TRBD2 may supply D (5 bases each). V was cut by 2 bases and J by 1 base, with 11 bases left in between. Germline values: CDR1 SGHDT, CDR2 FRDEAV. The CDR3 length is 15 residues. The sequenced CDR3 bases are TGTGCCAGCAGTTTGACGGGGCGGGGTGCAGAAACGCTGTAT. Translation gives CASSLTGRGAETLY. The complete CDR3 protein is CASSLTGRGAETLYF.

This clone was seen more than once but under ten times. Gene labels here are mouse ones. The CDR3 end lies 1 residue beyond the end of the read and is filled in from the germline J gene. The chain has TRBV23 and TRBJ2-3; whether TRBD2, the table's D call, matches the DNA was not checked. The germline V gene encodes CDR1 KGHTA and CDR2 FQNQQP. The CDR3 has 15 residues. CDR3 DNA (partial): TGCTCCAGCAGTCAATCGACTGGGGGTGCAGAAACGCTGTAT. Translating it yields CSSSQSTGGAETLY. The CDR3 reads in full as CSSSQSTGGAETLYF.

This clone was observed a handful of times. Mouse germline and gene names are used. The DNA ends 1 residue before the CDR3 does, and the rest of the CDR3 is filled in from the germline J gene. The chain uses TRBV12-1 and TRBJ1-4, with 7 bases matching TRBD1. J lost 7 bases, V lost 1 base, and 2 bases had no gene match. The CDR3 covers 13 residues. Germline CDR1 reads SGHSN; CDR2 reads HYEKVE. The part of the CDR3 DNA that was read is TGTGCCAGCTCTCTAAGGGGGCTCGAAAGATTATTT. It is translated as CASSLRGLERLF. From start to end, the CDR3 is CASSLRGLERLFF.

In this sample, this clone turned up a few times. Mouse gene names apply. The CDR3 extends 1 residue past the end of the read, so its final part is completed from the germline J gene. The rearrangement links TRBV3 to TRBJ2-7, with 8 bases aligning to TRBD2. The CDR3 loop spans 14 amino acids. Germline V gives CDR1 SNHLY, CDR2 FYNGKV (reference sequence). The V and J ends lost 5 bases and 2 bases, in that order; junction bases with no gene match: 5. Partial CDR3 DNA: TGTGCCAGCAGCCCGGGGGGGCGCCCCTATGAACAGTAC. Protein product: CASSPGGRPYEQY. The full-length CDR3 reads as CASSPGGRPYEQYF.

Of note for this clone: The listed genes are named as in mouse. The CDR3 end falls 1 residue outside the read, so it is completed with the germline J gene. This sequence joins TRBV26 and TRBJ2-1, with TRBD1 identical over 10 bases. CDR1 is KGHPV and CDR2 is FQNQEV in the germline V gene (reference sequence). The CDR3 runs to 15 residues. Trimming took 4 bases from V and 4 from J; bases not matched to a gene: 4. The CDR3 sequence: CASSPRQGAYAEQFF. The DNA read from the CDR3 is TGTGCCAGCAGTCCAAGACAGGGGGCGTATGCTGAGCAGTTC. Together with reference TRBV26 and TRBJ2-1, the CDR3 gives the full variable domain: NSKVIQTPRYLVKGQGQKAKMRCIPEKGHPVVFWYQQNKNNEFKFLINFQNQEVLQQIDMTEKRFSAECPSNSPCSLEIQSSEAGDSALYLCASSPRQGAYAEQFFGPGTRLTVL.

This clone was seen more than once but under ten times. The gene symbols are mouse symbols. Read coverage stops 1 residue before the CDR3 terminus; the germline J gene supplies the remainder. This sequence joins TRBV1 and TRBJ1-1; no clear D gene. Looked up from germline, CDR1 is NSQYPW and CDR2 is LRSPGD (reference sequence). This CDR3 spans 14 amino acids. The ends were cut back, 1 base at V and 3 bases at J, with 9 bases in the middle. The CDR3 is CTCSAVQRDTEVFF. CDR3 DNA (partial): TGCACCTGCAGTGCAGTTCAGAGGGACACAGAAGTCTTC.

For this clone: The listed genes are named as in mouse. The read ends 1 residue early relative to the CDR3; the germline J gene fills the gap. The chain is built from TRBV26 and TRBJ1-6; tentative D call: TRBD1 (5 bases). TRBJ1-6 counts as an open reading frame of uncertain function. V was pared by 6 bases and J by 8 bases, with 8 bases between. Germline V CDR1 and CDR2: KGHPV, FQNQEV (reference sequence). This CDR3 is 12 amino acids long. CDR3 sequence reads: CASRLTDSPLYF. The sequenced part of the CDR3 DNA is TGTGCCAGCAGACTGACAGATTCGCCCCTCTAC.

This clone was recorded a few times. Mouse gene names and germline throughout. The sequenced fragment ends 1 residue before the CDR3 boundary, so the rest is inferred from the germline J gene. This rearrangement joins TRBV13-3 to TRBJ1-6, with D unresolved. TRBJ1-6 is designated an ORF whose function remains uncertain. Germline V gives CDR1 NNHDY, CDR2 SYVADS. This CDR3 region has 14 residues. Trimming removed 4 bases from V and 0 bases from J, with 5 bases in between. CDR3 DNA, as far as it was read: TGTGCCAGCAGTACAGCTTCCTATAATTCGCCCCTCTAC. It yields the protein CASSTASYNSPLY. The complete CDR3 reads CASSTASYNSPLYF.

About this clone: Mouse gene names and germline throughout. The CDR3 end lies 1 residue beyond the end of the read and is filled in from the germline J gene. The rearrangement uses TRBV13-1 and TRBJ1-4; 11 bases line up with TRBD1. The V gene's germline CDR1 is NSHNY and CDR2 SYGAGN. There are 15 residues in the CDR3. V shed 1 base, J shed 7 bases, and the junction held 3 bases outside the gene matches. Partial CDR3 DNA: TGTGCCAGCAGTGATTGGACAGGGGGCGCCGAAAGATTATTT. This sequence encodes CASSDWTGGAERLF. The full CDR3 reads CASSDWTGGAERLFF.

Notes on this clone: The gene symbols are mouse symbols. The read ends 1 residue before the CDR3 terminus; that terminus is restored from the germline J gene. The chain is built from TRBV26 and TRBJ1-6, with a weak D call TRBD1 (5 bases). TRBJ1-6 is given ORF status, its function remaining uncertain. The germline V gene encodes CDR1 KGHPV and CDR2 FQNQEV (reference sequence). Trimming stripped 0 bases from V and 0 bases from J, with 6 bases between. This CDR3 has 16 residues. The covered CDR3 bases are TGTGCCAGCAGTCTGTCGGGGGATTCCTATAATTCGCCCCTCTAC. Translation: CASSLSGDSYNSPLY. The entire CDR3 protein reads CASSLSGDSYNSPLYF.

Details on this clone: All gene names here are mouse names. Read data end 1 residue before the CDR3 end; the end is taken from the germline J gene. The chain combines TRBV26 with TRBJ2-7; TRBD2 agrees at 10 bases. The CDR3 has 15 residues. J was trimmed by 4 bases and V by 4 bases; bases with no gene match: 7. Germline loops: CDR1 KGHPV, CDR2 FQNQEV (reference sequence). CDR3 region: CASSRLGGSDYEQYF. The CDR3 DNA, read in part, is TGTGCCAGCAGTCGACTGGGGGGCAGTGATTATGAACAGTAC.

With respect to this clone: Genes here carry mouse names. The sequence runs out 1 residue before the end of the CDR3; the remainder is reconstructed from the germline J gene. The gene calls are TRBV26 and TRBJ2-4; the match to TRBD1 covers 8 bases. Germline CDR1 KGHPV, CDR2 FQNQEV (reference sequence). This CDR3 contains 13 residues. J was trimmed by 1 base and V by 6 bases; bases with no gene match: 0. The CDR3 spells CASRGQGQNTLYF. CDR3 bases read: TGTGCCAGCAGGGGACAGGGTCAAAACACCTTGTAC.

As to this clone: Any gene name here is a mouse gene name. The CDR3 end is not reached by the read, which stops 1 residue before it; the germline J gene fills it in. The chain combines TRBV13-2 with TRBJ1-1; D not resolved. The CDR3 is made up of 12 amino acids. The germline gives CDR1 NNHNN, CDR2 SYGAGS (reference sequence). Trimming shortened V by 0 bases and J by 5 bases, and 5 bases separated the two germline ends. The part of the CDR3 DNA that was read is TGTGCCAGCGGTGATGAGCGGACAGAAGTCTTC. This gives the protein CASGDERTEVF. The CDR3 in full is CASGDERTEVFF.